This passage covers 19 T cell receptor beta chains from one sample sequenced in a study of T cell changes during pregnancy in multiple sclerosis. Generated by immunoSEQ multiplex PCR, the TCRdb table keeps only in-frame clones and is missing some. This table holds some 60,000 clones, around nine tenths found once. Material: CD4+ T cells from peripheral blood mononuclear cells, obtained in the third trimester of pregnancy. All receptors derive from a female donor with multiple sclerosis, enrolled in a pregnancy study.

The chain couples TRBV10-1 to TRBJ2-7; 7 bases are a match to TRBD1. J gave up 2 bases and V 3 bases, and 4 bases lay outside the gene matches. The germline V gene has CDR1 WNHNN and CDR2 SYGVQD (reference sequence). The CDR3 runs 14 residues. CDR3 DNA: TGCGCCAGCAGTGAAGGGACAGCTCCCTACGAGCAGTACTTC. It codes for CASSEGTAPYEQYF.

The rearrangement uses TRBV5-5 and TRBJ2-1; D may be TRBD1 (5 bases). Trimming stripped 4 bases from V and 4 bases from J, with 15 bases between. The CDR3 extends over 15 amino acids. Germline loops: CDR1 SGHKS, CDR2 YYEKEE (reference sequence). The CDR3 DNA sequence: TGTGCCAGCAGCCTGACAGACCTAAGATACAATGAGCAGTTCTTC. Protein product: CASSLTDLRYNEQFF.

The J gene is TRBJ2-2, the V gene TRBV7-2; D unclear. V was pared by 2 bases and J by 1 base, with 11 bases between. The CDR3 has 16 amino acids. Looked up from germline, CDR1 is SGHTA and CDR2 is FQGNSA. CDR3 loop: CASSLPGGVNTGELFF. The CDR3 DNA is TGTGCCAGCAGCTTACCGGGTGGAGTGAACACCGGGGAGCTGTTTTTT.

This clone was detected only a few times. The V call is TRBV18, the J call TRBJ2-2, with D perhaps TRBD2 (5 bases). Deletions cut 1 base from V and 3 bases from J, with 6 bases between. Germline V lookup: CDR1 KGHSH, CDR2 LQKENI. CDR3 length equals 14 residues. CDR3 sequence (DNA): TGTGCCAGCTCACCACAGGGAGACACCGGGGAGCTGTTTTTT. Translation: CASSPQGDTGELFF.

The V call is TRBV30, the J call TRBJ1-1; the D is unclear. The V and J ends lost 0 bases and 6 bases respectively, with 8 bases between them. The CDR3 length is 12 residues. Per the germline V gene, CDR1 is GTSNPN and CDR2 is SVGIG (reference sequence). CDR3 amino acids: CAWSVLAAEAFF. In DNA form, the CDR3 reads TGTGCCTGGAGTGTATTAGCAGCTGAAGCTTTCTTT.

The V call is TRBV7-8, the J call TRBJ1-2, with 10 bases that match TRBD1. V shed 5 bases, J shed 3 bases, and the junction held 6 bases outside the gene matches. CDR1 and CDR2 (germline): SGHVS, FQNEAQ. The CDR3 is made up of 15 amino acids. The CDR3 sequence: CASSPAGTGDYGYTF. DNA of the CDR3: TGTGCCAGCAGCCCCGCCGGGACAGGGGACTATGGCTACACCTTC.

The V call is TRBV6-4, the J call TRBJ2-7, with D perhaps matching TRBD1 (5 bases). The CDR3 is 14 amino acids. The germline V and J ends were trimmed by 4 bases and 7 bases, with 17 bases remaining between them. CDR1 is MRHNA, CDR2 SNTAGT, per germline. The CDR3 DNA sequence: TGTGCCAGCAGTGCTTTTGGGAAACCAGGGGAGCAGTACTTC. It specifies CASSAFGKPGEQYF.

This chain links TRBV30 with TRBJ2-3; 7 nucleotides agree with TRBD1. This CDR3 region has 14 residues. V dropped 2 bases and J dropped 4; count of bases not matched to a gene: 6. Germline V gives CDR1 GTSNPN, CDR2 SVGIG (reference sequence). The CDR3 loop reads CAWSRTGVADTQYF. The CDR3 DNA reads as TGTGCCTGGAGTAGAACAGGGGTTGCAGATACGCAGTATTTT.

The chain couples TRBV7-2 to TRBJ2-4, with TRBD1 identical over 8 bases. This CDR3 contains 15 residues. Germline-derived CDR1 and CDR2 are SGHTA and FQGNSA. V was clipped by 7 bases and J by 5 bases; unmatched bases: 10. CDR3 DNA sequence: TGTGCCAGCACCTATAACCCGGGACAGGAAAACATTCAGTACTTC. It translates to CASTYNPGQENIQYF. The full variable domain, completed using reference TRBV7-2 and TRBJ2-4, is GAGVSQSPSNKVTEKGKDVELRCDPISGHTALYWYRQSLGQGLEFLIYFQGNSAPDKSGLPSDRFSAERTGGSVSTLTIQRTQQEDSAVYLCASTYNPGQENIQYFGAGTRLSVL.

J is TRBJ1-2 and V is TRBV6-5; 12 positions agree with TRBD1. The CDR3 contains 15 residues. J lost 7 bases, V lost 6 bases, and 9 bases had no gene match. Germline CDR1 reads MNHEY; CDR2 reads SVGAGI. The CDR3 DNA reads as TGTGCCAGCAGCACAAAGGGACAGGGGGCCGTTGGCTACACCTTC. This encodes CASSTKGQGAVGYTF.

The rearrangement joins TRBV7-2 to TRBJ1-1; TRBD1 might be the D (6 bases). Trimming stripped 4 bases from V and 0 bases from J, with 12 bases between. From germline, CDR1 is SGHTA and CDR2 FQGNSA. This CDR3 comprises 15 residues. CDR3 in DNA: TGTGCCAGCAGCTCCTTGGGACACTTGAACACTGAAGCTTTCTTT. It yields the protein CASSSLGHLNTEAFF.

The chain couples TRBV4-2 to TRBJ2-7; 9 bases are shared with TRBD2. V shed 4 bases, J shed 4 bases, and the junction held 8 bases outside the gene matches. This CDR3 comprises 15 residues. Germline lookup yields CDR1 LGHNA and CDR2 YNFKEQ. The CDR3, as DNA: TGTGCCAGCAGCCCACAGACTAGCGGAGCTTACGAGCAGTACTTC. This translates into CASSPQTSGAYEQYF.

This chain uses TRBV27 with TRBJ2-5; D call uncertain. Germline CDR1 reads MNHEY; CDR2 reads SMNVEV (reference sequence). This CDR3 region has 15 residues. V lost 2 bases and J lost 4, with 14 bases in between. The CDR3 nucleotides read TGTGCCAGCAGTTTAGTTGAGGTCGCTAGAGAGACCCAGTACTTC. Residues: CASSLVEVARETQYF.

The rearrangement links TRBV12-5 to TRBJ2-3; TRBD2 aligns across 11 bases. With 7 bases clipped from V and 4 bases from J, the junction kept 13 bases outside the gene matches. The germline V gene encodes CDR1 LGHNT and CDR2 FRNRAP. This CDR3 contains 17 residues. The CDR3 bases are TGTGCTAGTGCTATACTAGCGGGAGACCTCGGGGCAGATACGCAGTATTTT. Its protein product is CASAILAGDLGADTQYF.

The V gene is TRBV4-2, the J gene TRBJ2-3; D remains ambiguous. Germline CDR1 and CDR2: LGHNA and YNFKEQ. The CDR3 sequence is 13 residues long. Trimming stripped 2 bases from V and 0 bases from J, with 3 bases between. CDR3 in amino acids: CASSQHSTDTQYF. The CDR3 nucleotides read TGTGCCAGCAGCCAACATAGCACAGATACGCAGTATTTT.

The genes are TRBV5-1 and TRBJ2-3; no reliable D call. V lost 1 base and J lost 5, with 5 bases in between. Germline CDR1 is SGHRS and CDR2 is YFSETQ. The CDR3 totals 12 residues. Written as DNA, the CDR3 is TGCGCCAGCAGCTTGAGCTTAGATACGCAGTATTTT. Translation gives CASSLSLDTQYF.

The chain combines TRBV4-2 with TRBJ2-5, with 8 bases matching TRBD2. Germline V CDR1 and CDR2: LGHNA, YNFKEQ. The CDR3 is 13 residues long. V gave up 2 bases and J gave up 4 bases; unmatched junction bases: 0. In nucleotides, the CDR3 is TGTGCCAGCAGCCAAACTAGCGGAGAGACCCAGTACTTC. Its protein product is CASSQTSGETQYF.

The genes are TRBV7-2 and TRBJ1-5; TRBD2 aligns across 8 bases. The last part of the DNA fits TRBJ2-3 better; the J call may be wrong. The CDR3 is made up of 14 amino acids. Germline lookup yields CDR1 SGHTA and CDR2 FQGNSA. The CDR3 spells CASSRGGADQPQYF. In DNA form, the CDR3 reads TGTGCCAGCAGCCGGGGGGGGGCAGATCAGCCCCAGTATTTT.

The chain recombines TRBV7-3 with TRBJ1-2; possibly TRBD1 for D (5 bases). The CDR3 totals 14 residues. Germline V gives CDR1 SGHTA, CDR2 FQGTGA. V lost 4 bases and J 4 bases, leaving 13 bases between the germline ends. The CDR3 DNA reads TGTGCCAGCAGCTCCGGACAATCCCCCTATGGCTACACCTTC. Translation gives CASSSGQSPYGYTF.